Listed below are T cell receptor beta chains from one sample, sequenced in a study of cytomegalovirus exposure and HLA in healthy donors. The assay was immunoSEQ multiplex PCR, and TCRdb's table has in-frame clones only and misses some. The sample shows a few hundred thousand clones, roughly 90% of them seen only once. Specimen: PBMCs. These TCRs come from a woman aged 18-35 years in good health and CMV-seronegative. The CDR3 runs from the conserved cysteine through the conserved F or W. The D gene is left open where the match is weak. Clone size is shown for a subset of rows, as once, few, many or a class of expanded clone.

CDR3 DNA	CDR3 protein	clone size	D gene	V gene	J gene
TGTGCCAGCAGTTTAGGGCAGCTCAATCAGCCCCAGCATTTT	CASSLGQLNQPQHF	.	.	TRBV28	TRBJ1-5
TGCGCCAGCAGTGCATCTAACTATGGCTACACCTTC	CASSASNYGYTF	.	.	TRBV10-2	TRBJ1-2
TGTGCCAGCAGTCCTAGCGGGGGGGAGTACAATGAGCAGTTCTTC	CASSPSGGEYNEQFF	.	TRBD2	TRBV28	TRBJ2-1
TGTGCCTGGAGTGTAGGGAGGAACACTGAAGCTTTCTTT	CAWSVGRNTEAFF	.	.	TRBV30	TRBJ1-1
TGTGCCAGCAGCTTAGCTAGAATTGGCTACAATGAGCAGTTCTTC	CASSLARIGYNEQFF	.	.	TRBV7-9	TRBJ2-1
TGCGCCAGCAGCCAAGATCCCCCAGTGTATAGCAATCAGCCCCAGCATTTT	CASSQDPPVYSNQPQHF	.	.	TRBV4-1	TRBJ1-5
TGTGCCAGCAGCCTCCGGACTAGCGGGGGGGCGGCAGATACGCAGTATTTT	CASSLRTSGGAADTQYF	.	TRBD2	TRBV14	TRBJ2-3
TGTGCCAGCAGCGAACTAGCGGGGGTCCAAGAGACCCAGTACTTC	CASSELAGVQETQYF	.	TRBD2	TRBV7-9	TRBJ2-5
TGTGCCAGTAGTATAGTGGCAGGGAAGAATGAAAAACTGTTTTTT	CASSIVAGKNEKLFF	.	.	TRBV19	TRBJ1-4
TGTGCCAGCAGTGAACGGGGTCTGGCTGGAAACACCATATATTTT	CASSERGLAGNTIYF	.	.	TRBV6-1	TRBJ1-3
TGTGCCAGCAGCGAGGGAGAGACCCAGTACTTC	CASSEGETQYF	.	.	TRBV7-9	TRBJ2-5
TGTGCCAGCAGGCCAACAGACACATACTATGGCTACACCTTC	CASRPTDTYYGYTF	.	.	TRBV5-4	TRBJ1-2
TGTGCCAGCAGTTCCCTACAGGGGCAGCCCCAGCATTTT	CASSSLQGQPQHF	.	TRBD1	TRBV28	TRBJ1-5
TGTGCCAGCAGTTCAGGACAGGCCAGCAATCAGCCCCAGCATTTT	CASSSGQASNQPQHF	.	TRBD1	TRBV5-8	TRBJ1-5
TGTGCCAGCAGCTTAGGCCCAGGATACGAGCAGTACTTC	CASSLGPGYEQYF	.	.	TRBV13	TRBJ2-7
TGTGCCAGCAGCTTAAACCTTAACAGTGAAGCTTTCTTT	CASSLNLNSEAFF	.	.	TRBV11-3	TRBJ1-1
TGTGCCTGGAGTCGAGGGTACCCAACGGGAAACACCATATATTTT	CAWSRGYPTGNTIYF	.	.	TRBV30	TRBJ1-3
TGCGCCAGCAGTGAGAGTACCAGCGCCTACGAGCAGTACTTC	CASSESTSAYEQYF	.	.	TRBV10-1	TRBJ2-7
TGTGCCAGCAGTTTCGGGATATTAGGGTCCAATAATTCACCCCTCCACTTT	CASSFGILGSNNSPLHF	once	.	TRBV28	TRBJ1-6
TGTGCCAGCAGCCCCACTGGCGGCGTGGGGGCTGTGGAGACCCAGTACTTC	CASSPTGGVGAVETQYF	.	.	TRBV9	TRBJ2-5
TGTGCCAGCAGCGGGTTAAGGGGCGAGCAGTACTTC	CASSGLRGEQYF	few	.	TRBV9	TRBJ2-7
TGTGCCACCAGCAGAGTTTTCGGGGAAAATGAGCAGTTCTTC	CATSRVFGENEQFF	.	.	TRBV15	TRBJ2-1
TGTGCCAGCAGTACGGGATCAGGAGGCTACACCTTC	CASSTGSGGYTF	.	.	TRBV27	TRBJ1-2
TGTGCCAGCAGGCCGGGAGGAGGGGGTCAGCCCCAGCATTTT	CASRPGGGGQPQHF	.	.	TRBV6-5	TRBJ1-5
TGTGCCAGCAGCCCCAGTCTAGCGGGGGGCCAAGAGACCCAGTACTTC	CASSPSLAGGQETQYF	.	TRBD2	TRBV5-4	TRBJ2-5
TGCGCCAGCAGCCCGGACAGATCTATGAACACTGAAGCTTTCTTT	CASSPDRSMNTEAFF	.	.	TRBV5-1	TRBJ1-1
TGTGCCAGCAGCTTAGGAGTTCCAGGGGGCGCGAGAAATCAGCCCCAGCATTTT	CASSLGVPGGARNQPQHF	.	TRBD1	TRBV7-6	TRBJ1-5
TGTGCCAGTCGGTCAGGGTGGGAGACCCAGTACTTC	CASRSGWETQYF	.	.	TRBV27	TRBJ2-5
TGTGCCAGTATACGTCAGGACACTGAAGCTTTCTTT	CASIRQDTEAFF	.	.	TRBV19	TRBJ1-1
TGCGCCAGCAAGCCGGGACAGGGATACTATGGCTACACCTTC	CASKPGQGYYGYTF	.	TRBD1	TRBV5-1	TRBJ1-2
TGTGCCAGCAGTGAAGAGCCATCGCACGTAGACTATGGCTACACCTTC	CASSEEPSHVDYGYTF	.	.	TRBV6-1	TRBJ1-2
TGTGCCAGCAGCCTGGGTGGGGGGGCATCCTACAATGAGCAGTTCTTC	CASSLGGGASYNEQFF	.	.	TRBV5-6	TRBJ2-1
TGTGCCAGCATTCCTGACAGGGGGAGTCAGCCCCAGCATTTT	CASIPDRGSQPQHF	.	TRBD1	TRBV2	TRBJ1-5
TGTGCCAGTAGTCGGCCCCGACAAGGTGAAAAACTGTTTTTT	CASSRPRQGEKLFF	.	.	TRBV19	TRBJ1-4
TGTGCCAGCAGCCCCATCCGACTGGAACGACGGAAAAACATTCAGTACTTC	CASSPIRLERRKNIQYF	.	.	TRBV7-8	TRBJ2-4
TGCGCCAGCAGCCAGGGAGGGACTAGCTATCGACCCTACGAGCAGTACTTC	CASSQGGTSYRPYEQYF	.	TRBD2	TRBV4-3	TRBJ2-7
TGTGCCAGTAGTTTCTCCGGGACAGGCTATGGCTACACCTTC	CASSFSGTGYGYTF	.	TRBD1	TRBV19	TRBJ1-2
TGTGCCAGCAGCGTAGGACAGGCGGTCTATGGCTACACCTTC	CASSVGQAVYGYTF	.	.	TRBV9	TRBJ1-2
TGTGCCATCAGTGGCGCCCGCCAAGAGACCCAGTACTTC	CAISGARQETQYF	.	.	TRBV10-3	TRBJ2-5
TGTGCCAGCAGTGAGGCACTGGACAGGGGGTTTGGGTGGTCCTTC	CASSEALDRGFGWSF	once	TRBD1	TRBV2	TRBJ2-7
TGTGCCAGCAGCCCGACAGGGGGACAAGAAAAACTGTTTTTT	CASSPTGGQEKLFF	.	TRBD1	TRBV28	TRBJ1-4
TGTGCCAGCAGCTTGATGGACAGGGGGGGCTACAATGAGCAGTTCTTC	CASSLMDRGGYNEQFF	.	TRBD1	TRBV11-3	TRBJ2-1
TGTGCCAGCAGCTCCCGACTCCGGGACAGGGGTTCCACTGAAGCTTTCTTT	CASSSRLRDRGSTEAFF	.	TRBD1	TRBV7-9	TRBJ1-1
TGTGCCAGCAGCTTACCGCCGACAGGGGGCCCCACTGAAGCTTTCTTT	CASSLPPTGGPTEAFF	.	TRBD1	TRBV7-9	TRBJ1-1
TGTGCCAGCATCGCGGAGACGGCCAAAAACATTCAGTACTTC	CASIAETAKNIQYF	.	.	TRBV2	TRBJ2-4
TGTGCCAGCAGCCCCGTCGATGAAGCCTATGGCTACACCTTC	CASSPVDEAYGYTF	.	.	TRBV5-6	TRBJ1-2
TGTGCCAGCAGTTACTCCCTGGGACTGGGCTACGAGCAGTACTTC	CASSYSLGLGYEQYF	.	.	TRBV6-6	TRBJ2-7
TGTGCCAGCAGCTTAGACCGGAATTCACCCCTCCACTTT	CASSLDRNSPLHF	.	.	TRBV7-6	TRBJ1-6
TGTGCCTGGATCAGGGCAGGGGATGGAAACATTCAGTACTTC	CAWIRAGDGNIQYF	.	.	TRBV30	TRBJ2-4
TGTGCCAGCAGCGGACCCGGGACAGGGCGAAATGAGCAGTTCTTC	CASSGPGTGRNEQFF	.	TRBD1	TRBV9	TRBJ2-1
TGTGCCAGCAGCTTAACGAGGGGAGGGGCCTACGAGCAGTACTTC	CASSLTRGGAYEQYF	once	TRBD2	TRBV7-3	TRBJ2-7
TGCGCCAGCAGGCGGACAATCCCCCGATGGACTGAAGCTTTCTTT	CASRRTIPRWTEAFF	.	.	TRBV4-1	TRBJ1-1
TGTGCCAGCAGTTCAATAGAGACAACTAATGAAAAACTGTTTTTT	CASSSIETTNEKLFF	.	.	TRBV28	TRBJ1-4
TGTGCCAGCAAAGGGGTCCAGGGTTTTGGCTACACCTTC	CASKGVQGFGYTF	.	.	TRBV6-6	TRBJ1-2
TGTGCCAGCAGTTCTTGGGGCAAGGGGGGGGACAGCAATCAGCCCCAGCATTTT	CASSSWGKGGDSNQPQHF	.	.	TRBV28	TRBJ1-5
TGTGCCAGCAGCTCACTGGGGGGCACTGAAGCTTTCTTT	CASSSLGGTEAFF	.	.	TRBV7-9	TRBJ1-1
TGTGCCAGCACCCCTGTAGCGGGGTGGTGGGGAGATACGCAGTATTTT	CASTPVAGWWGDTQYF	.	TRBD2	TRBV27	TRBJ2-3
TGTGCCAGCAGTGGCGGAACAGGGCTCCCAGAGACCCAGTACTTC	CASSGGTGLPETQYF	.	.	TRBV2	TRBJ2-5
TGCGCCAGCAGTCTAGGGACTAGCGGGGGGTGGGATGAGCAGTTCTTC	CASSLGTSGGWDEQFF	.	TRBD2	TRBV4-3	TRBJ2-1